This TCR beta chain was recorded in a study of T cells after yellow fever vaccination. TCRdb reprocessed the 5' RACE reads with MiXCR, giving one entry per CDR3 protein. Found here are about 260,000 distinct CDR3 sequences, approximately 13% of them singletons; the top ten hold about 0.51%. CDR3 length: 15 amino acids. Per the germline V gene, CDR1 is MNHEY and CDR2 is SVGEGT. Trimming pared 0 bases from V and 0 bases from J, leaving 6 bases between. The chain links TRBV6-2 or TRBV6-3 to TRBJ2-1; D unresolved. The receptor was derived from a man aged 25-45 years who received the YFV17D yellow fever vaccine. The source material was CD4+ T cells sorted from PBMCs, sampled 45 days after the yellow fever booster vaccination. The CDR3 here is CASSYSDSSYNEQFF. The CDR3 bases are TGTGCCAGCAGTTACTCCGATAGCTCCTACAATGAGCAGTTCTTC.